These T cell receptor beta chains were read from a single sample in a study of blood T cell repertoires in COVID-19. Produced via immunoSEQ multiplex PCR; TCRdb's table is partial and in-frame only. The table lists about 220,000 clones, less than 90% of them singletons. The sequenced material came from peripheral blood. The receptors stem from a man under 40 with active or convalescent COVID-19. Both conserved end residues are part of each CDR3. The D gene is left open where the match is weak. Size tells how often a clone was seen (once, few, many) or the class of an expanded clone, and some rows leave it out.

clone_size	v_call	j_call	d_call	cdr3_nt	cdr3_aa
NA	TRBV24-1	TRBJ2-5	TRBD1	TGTGCCACCAGTGACCCCGACAGGGGGGAAGAGACCCAGTACTTC	CATSDPDRGEETQYF
NA	TRBV6-6	TRBJ2-6	TRBD2	TGTGCCCGCAGTCATGCCGGGGGGGGATCTGGGGCCAACGTCCTGACTTTC	CARSHAGGGSGANVLTF
few	TRBV5-5	TRBJ2-7	TRBD2	TGTGCCAGCAGCTTCCGCCCACTCGGGACTAGCGGCTCCTACGAGCAGTACTTC	CASSFRPLGTSGSYEQYF
NA	TRBV5-1	TRBJ1-1	TRBD1	TGCGCCAGCAGGCCCCCCTACAGGGGACTGAACACTGAAGCTTTCTTT	CASRPPYRGLNTEAFF
NA	TRBV9	TRBJ2-3	TRBD1	TGTGCCAGCAGCCCGACAGGGTCAGATACGCAGTATTTT	CASSPTGSDTQYF
NA	TRBV6-5	TRBJ2-7	NA	TGTGCCAGCAGTTACAGGGGCCGCACCTACGAGCAGTACTTC	CASSYRGRTYEQYF
NA	TRBV6-5	TRBJ2-1	NA	TGTGCCAGCAGCAAATACATCAACGAGCAGTTCTTC	CASSKYINEQFF
NA	TRBV11-2	TRBJ2-1	NA	TGTGCCAGCAGCTTCTTCCAGGTTGGTACTGAGCAGTTCTTC	CASSFFQVGTEQFF
NA	TRBV7-6	TRBJ2-7	NA	TGTGCCAGCAGCTTAGCACAGCCCTACGAGCAGTACTTC	CASSLAQPYEQYF
NA	TRBV5-1	TRBJ2-3	TRBD1	TGCGCCAGCAGCACGGGGGACAGGGCTAACACAGATACGCAGTATTTT	CASSTGDRANTDTQYF
NA	TRBV6-5	TRBJ1-2	TRBD1	TGTGCCAGCAGTCAGGGGGGCTTTTGGGGCTACACCTTC	CASSQGGFWGYTF
NA	TRBV10-3	TRBJ2-7	TRBD2	TGTGCCATCAGTGAGTCGGCTAGCGGGCGCACCTACGAGCAGTACTTC	CAISESASGRTYEQYF
NA	TRBV11-2	TRBJ1-4	TRBD1	TGTGCCAGCAGCTACTCGGGACAGGGGGAGACTAATGAAAAACTGTTTTTT	CASSYSGQGETNEKLFF
NA	TRBV11-2	TRBJ2-7	TRBD2	TGTGCCAGCAGCTACCGGGGTAGCGGGGGCTACGAGCAGTACTTC	CASSYRGSGGYEQYF
NA	TRBV27	TRBJ2-7	NA	TGTGCCAGCAGTTCCCAGCGGTCTTCGCGCTACGAGCAGTACTTC	CASSSQRSSRYEQYF
NA	TRBV6-5	TRBJ1-6	NA	TGTGCCAGCAGTTACTCCGAACGACCTAGTGATTCACCCCTCCACTTT	CASSYSERPSDSPLHF